The 21 T cell receptor beta chains below were found in one sample sequenced in a study of shared clonotypes between healthy human individuals (dated by TCRdb to between 2020 and 2021). Libraries were constructed by the immunoSEQ multiplex PCR assay. TCRdb mirrors the immuneACCESS table, restricted to in-frame sequences. Some clones are absent from its copies; in checked studies, under half trace to an unresolved V gene, and the reason for the others is unknown. Within this sample are about 980,000 clones, with about 80% of them counted one time only. In total, the top ten clones hold about 1.5% of the sample. Sequenced: memory CD4+ T cells sorted from blood. Taken with the paper, the label for cell subset or site translates to: CD45RA-negative fraction. Source of these receptors: a man between 18 and 29 years old in good health.

CDR3 DNA sequence: TGTGCCAGTAGCCCCGGGCAGAGAAGGTATGGCTACACCTTC. Translated: CASSPGQRRYGYTF. V gene TRBV19 combines with J gene TRBJ1-2; D is undetermined. Germline assignment: CDR1 LNHDA and CDR2 SQIVND (reference sequence). This CDR3 is 14 amino acids long. Deletions cut 6 bases from V and 5 bases from J, with 16 bases between.

The chain combines TRBV18 with TRBJ2-7; the D is unclear. Germline V lookup: CDR1 KGHSH, CDR2 LQKENI. Between the trimmed V and J ends, which lost 0 bases and 6 bases, there was a span of 9 bases. This CDR3 is built from 13 residues. DNA of the CDR3: TGTGCCAGCTCACCACCTAGCCGTTCCGAGCAGTACTTC. Translating it yields CASSPPSRSEQYF.

The chain couples TRBV6-5 to TRBJ1-1; D may be TRBD1 (5 bases). V dropped 2 bases and J dropped 1 base, with 8 bases sitting between them. Germline loops: CDR1 MNHEY, CDR2 SVGAGI. There are 14 residues in the CDR3. CDR3 bases: TGTGCCAGCAGTTACGGGACTGAGAACACTGAAGCTTTCTTT. It specifies CASSYGTENTEAFF.

The chain employs TRBV6-5 and TRBJ1-2; perhaps TRBD1 as D (6 bases). Trimming pared 10 bases from V and 4 bases from J, leaving 16 bases between. This CDR3 comprises 13 residues. The germline V gene has CDR1 MNHEY and CDR2 SVGAGI. CDR3 amino acids: CAIKAGAGYGYTF. The CDR3 DNA is TGTGCCATAAAGGCAGGGGCCGGCTATGGCTACACCTTC.

The chain couples TRBV10-3 to TRBJ1-2, with D possibly TRBD1 on 5 matching bases. V gave up 3 bases and J gave up 4 bases, with 18 bases separating them. CDR3 size: 16 residues. Looked up from germline, CDR1 is ENHRY and CDR2 is SYGVKD. CDR3 sequence: CAISERQGAPAYGYTF. In DNA, the CDR3 is TGTGCCATCAGTGAACGGCAGGGCGCCCCAGCCTATGGCTACACCTTC.

The chain joins TRBV7-2 to TRBJ2-2; D remains unclear. This CDR3 comprises 15 residues. The germline V gene encodes CDR1 SGHTA and CDR2 FQGNSA. The ends were cut back, 0 bases at V and 1 base at J, with 6 bases in the middle. This chain's CDR3 is CASSLAGMNTGELFF. DNA of the CDR3: TGTGCCAGCAGCTTAGCGGGGATGAACACCGGGGAGCTGTTTTTT.

The gene calls are TRBV19 and TRBJ1-5; D may be TRBD1 (6 bases). Trimming took 4 bases from V and 3 from J, leaving 10 bases between them. The CDR3 has 14 amino acids. The V gene's germline CDR1 is LNHDA and CDR2 SQIVND (reference sequence). This CDR3 is CASSTTGINQPQHF. The CDR3 coding sequence is TGTGCCAGTAGTACAACAGGGATCAATCAGCCCCAGCATTTT.

This clone was observed a single time. This sequence joins TRBV5-4 and TRBJ2-1; D is unclear. Germline CDR1 SGHNT, CDR2 YYREEE (reference sequence). CDR3 length equals 13 residues. Trimming stripped 0 bases from V and 9 bases from J, with 10 bases between. The DNA of the CDR3 is TGTGCCAGCAGCTTGGTACAGACTTTTGAGCAGTTCTTC. Translating gives CASSLVQTFEQFF. The entire variable domain, with the rest obtained from reference TRBV5-4 and TRBJ2-1, is as follows: ETGVTQSPTHLIKTRGQQVTLRCSSQSGHNTVSWYQQALGQGPQFIFQYYREEENGRGNFPPRFSGLQFPNYSSELNVNALELDDSALYLCASSLVQTFEQFFGPGTRLTVL.

Points on this clone: This may come from a read error, since a much larger clone is one base off. The CDR3 nucleotides are TGTGCCAGCAGCCAGGGTACAGATACGCAGTATTTT. Its translation: CASSQGTDTQYF. The chain joins TRBV9 to TRBJ2-3; D is perhaps TRBD1 (5 bases). Germline V gives CDR1 SGDLS, CDR2 YYNGEE. Between the trimmed V and J ends, which lost 4 bases and 3 bases, there was a span of 6 bases. This CDR3 spans 12 amino acids. Complete variable domain (other parts from reference TRBV9 and TRBJ2-3): DSGVTQTPKHLITATGQRVTLRCSPRSGDLSVYWYQQSLDQGLQFLIQYYNGEERAKGNILERFSAQQFPDLHSELNLSSLELGDSALYFCASSQGTDTQYFGPGTRLTVL.

V gene TRBV7-9 combines with J gene TRBJ1-4; tentative D call: TRBD1 (6 bases). There are 15 residues in the CDR3. The germline V and J ends were trimmed by 8 bases and 4 bases, with 17 bases remaining between them. Germline CDR1 and CDR2: SEHNR and FQNEAQ (reference sequence). The CDR3 DNA is TGTGCCAGCGGACCTGCGACAGGAGATAATGAAAAACTGTTTTTT. Translating gives CASGPATGDNEKLFF.

The chain has TRBV30 and TRBJ1-2, with D possibly matching TRBD1 (5 bases). In germline, CDR1 is GTSNPN, CDR2 SVGIG (reference sequence). This CDR3 region has 11 residues. The ends were cut back, 5 bases at V and 3 bases at J, with 7 bases in the middle. In DNA, the CDR3 is TGTGCCTGGGCCAGGGACTATGGCTACACCTTC. As protein: CAWARDYGYTF.

Only a few counts were recorded for this clone. V and J are TRBV10-2 and TRBJ2-3; weak D call: TRBD2 (6 bases). The V end was cut by 0 bases, the J end by 9 bases, with 13 bases between. The CDR3 has 14 amino acids. Germline loops: CDR1 WSHSY, CDR2 SAAADI. The CDR3 DNA reads as TGCGCCAGCAGTGAGTCCAACTCTGCGGGAACGCAGTATTTT. Amino acid sequence: CASSESNSAGTQYF.

The chain combines TRBV5-4 with TRBJ1-2, with 7 bases aligning to TRBD1. Trimming at V came to 0 bases and at J to 4 bases, leaving 3 bases not matched to a gene. Germline CDR1 reads SGHNT; CDR2 reads YYREEE (reference sequence). CDR3 length: 14 amino acids. Written as DNA, the CDR3 is TGTGCCAGCAGCTTGGGGGGACAGATCTATGGCTACACCTTC. Protein sequence: CASSLGGQIYGYTF.

The rearrangement joins TRBV30 to TRBJ2-1, with TRBD2 identical over 10 bases. Per germline, CDR1 GTSNPN and CDR2 SVGIG (reference sequence). The CDR3 has 15 residues. Unmatched junction bases numbered 6, after V lost 0 bases and J lost 7 bases. This chain's CDR3 is CAWSVKRGGNNEQFF. The CDR3 nucleotides read TGTGCCTGGAGTGTAAAGCGGGGGGGAAATAATGAGCAGTTCTTC.

The chain uses TRBV2 and TRBJ2-7; the D gene is possibly TRBD2 (5 bases). The CDR3 spans 12 residues. The germline V and J ends were trimmed by 8 bases and 6 bases, with 14 bases remaining between them. In germline, CDR1 is SNHLY, CDR2 FYNNEI. The CDR3: CASAELAREQYF. CDR3 DNA: TGTGCCAGCGCCGAGCTAGCTCGCGAGCAGTACTTC.

The V call is TRBV19, the J call TRBJ1-5; D is unclear. CDR3 length: 15 residues. Germline lookup yields CDR1 LNHDA and CDR2 SQIVND (reference sequence). Between the trimmed V and J ends, which lost 5 bases and 1 base, there was a span of 12 bases. CDR3 DNA: TGTGCCAGTAGTTTCGGTTGGCAGAGCAATCAGCCCCAGCATTTT. Protein sequence: CASSFGWQSNQPQHF.

This clone was picked up a small number of times. The CDR3 is CASSLDRGTLHF. As DNA, the CDR3 is TGTGCCAGCAGCTTAGATAGGGGTACCCTCCACTTT. This sequence joins TRBV11-2 and TRBJ1-6; tentatively, D is TRBD1 (5 bases). V lost 0 bases, J lost 14 bases, and 8 bases lay in between. CDR3 length: 12 residues. In germline, CDR1 is SGHAT, CDR2 FQNNGV.

The table lists this clone with a few counts. The genes are TRBV14 and TRBJ2-7, with TRBD1 matching 7 bases. The CDR3 has 12 amino acids. V dropped 4 bases and J dropped 3; count of bases not matched to a gene: 0. Germline V gene sequence: CDR1 SGHDN, CDR2 FVKESK. In DNA form, the CDR3 reads TGTGCCAGCAGCCGACAGGGCTACGAGCAGTACTTC. Its translation is CASSRQGYEQYF.

This chain joins TRBV5-1 and TRBJ2-1, with unresolved D. V was clipped by 4 bases and J by 0 bases, with 14 bases between them. The germline CDR1 and CDR2 sequences are SGHRS and YFSETQ. The CDR3 runs 16 residues. CDR3 sequence reads: CASSASEASSYNEQFF. CDR3 coding DNA: TGCGCCAGCAGCGCCTCTGAGGCGAGCTCCTACAATGAGCAGTTCTTC.

This clone appeared a few times. This chain connects TRBV5-6 to TRBJ2-2; weak D call: TRBD1 (5 bases). The CDR3 sequence is 16 residues long. Germline CDR1 SGHDT, CDR2 YYEEEE. V gave up 0 bases and J gave up 5 bases, with 14 bases separating them. The CDR3 is CASSLELGDRTGELFF. CDR3 in DNA: TGTGCCAGCAGCTTGGAGTTAGGGGATAGGACCGGGGAGCTGTTTTTT. Combining the CDR3 with reference TRBV5-6 and TRBJ2-2 gives the whole variable domain DAGVTQSPTHLIKTRGQQVTLRCSPKSGHDTVSWYQQALGQGPQFIFQYYEEEERQRGNFPDRFSGHQFPNYSSELNVNALLLGDSALYLCASSLELGDRTGELFFGEGSRLTVL.

For the CDR3, the DNA is TGTGCCAGCAGTTACTTGGGGGAGAGTGGCTACACCTTC. This gives the protein CASSYLGESGYTF. The chain links TRBV6-5 to TRBJ1-2, with a possible D match to TRBD1 (5 bases). The CDR3 has 13 amino acids. The germline V gene encodes CDR1 MNHEY and CDR2 SVGAGI. V lost 1 base and J 7 bases, leaving 10 bases between the germline ends.